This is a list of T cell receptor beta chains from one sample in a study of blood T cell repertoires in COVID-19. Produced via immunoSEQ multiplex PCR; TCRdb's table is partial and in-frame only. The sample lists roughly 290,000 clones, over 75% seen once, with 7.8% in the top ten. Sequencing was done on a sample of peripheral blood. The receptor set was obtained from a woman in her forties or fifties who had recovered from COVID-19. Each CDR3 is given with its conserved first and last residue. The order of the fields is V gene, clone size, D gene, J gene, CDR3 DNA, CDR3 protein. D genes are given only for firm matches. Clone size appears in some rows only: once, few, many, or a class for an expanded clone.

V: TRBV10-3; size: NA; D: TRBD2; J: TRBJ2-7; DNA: TGTGCCATCAGCGGACTAGAGGTTGGCGAGCAGTACTTC; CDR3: CAISGLEVGEQYF
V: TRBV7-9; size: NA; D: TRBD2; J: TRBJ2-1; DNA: TGTGCCAGCAGCCCTGCGGGAGATGAGCAGTTCTTC; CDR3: CASSPAGDEQFF
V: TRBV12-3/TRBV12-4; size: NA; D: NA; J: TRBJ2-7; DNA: TGTGCCAGCAGTCCGGGGGAGTGGAACGAGCAGTACTTC; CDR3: CASSPGEWNEQYF
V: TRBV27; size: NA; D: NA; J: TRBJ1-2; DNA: TGTGCCAGCAGGGACAGCGCATATGGCTACACCTTC; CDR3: CASRDSAYGYTF
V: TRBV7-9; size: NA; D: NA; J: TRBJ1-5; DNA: TGTGCCAGCAGCTTAGGGTTAGGTGCGGGCCTGCCCCAGCATTTT; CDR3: CASSLGLGAGLPQHF
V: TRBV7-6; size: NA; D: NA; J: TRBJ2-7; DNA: TGTGCCAGCAGCTTAGAGGCGCCAGGGTACGAGCAGTACTTC; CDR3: CASSLEAPGYEQYF
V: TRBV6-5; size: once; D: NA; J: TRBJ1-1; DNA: TGTGCCAGCAGTTACTCCCAGGGTGAAGCTTTCTTT; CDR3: CASSYSQGEAFF
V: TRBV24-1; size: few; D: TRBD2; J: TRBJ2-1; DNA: TGTGCCACCAACTCGGGGACTAGCGGCTACAATGAGCAGTTCTTC; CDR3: CATNSGTSGYNEQFF
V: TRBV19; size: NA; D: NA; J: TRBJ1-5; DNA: TGTGCCAGTAGCACAACCGGGGAGGGTGGCAATCAGCCCCAGCATTTT; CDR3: CASSTTGEGGNQPQHF
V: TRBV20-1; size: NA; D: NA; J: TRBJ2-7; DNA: TGCAGTGCTAGTGGGCTAGCCCAATACGAGCAGTACTTC; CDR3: CSASGLAQYEQYF
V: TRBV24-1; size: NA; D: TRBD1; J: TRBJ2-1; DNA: TGTGCCACCAGCCGTACCGGGACAGGTTACAATGAGCAGTTCTTC; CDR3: CATSRTGTGYNEQFF
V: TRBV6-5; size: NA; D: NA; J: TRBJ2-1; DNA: TGTGCCAGCAGTTTCTCCTCGAGCTCCTACAATGAGCAGTTCTTC; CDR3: CASSFSSSSYNEQFF
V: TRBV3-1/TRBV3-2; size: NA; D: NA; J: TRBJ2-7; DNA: TGTGCCAGCAGCCAGACAAGTTCCTACGAGCAGTACTTC; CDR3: CASSQTSSYEQYF
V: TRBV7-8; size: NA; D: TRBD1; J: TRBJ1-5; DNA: TGTGCCAGCAGCTTACGACAGGGGAGCAATCAGCCCCAGCATTTT; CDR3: CASSLRQGSNQPQHF
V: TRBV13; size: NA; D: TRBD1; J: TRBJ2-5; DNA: TGTGCCAGCAGCATCAAACAGGGGTACCAAGAGACCCAGTACTTC; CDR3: CASSIKQGYQETQYF
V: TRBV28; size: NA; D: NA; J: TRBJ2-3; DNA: TGTGCCAGCAGCCTCACAGATACGCAGTATTTT; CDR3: CASSLTDTQYF
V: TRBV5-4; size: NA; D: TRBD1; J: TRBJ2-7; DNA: TGTGCCAGCAGCTGGGGACAGGGATACTACGAGCAGTACTTC; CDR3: CASSWGQGYYEQYF
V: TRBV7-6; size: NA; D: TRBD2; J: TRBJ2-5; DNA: TGTGCCAGCAGCTTAGGACTAGCGGGATCACAAGAGACCCAGTACTTC; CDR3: CASSLGLAGSQETQYF
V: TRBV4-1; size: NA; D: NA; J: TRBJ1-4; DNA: TGCGCCAGCAGCCAATGGAGGCTCGCTGCTGAAAAACTGTTTTTT; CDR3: CASSQWRLAAEKLFF
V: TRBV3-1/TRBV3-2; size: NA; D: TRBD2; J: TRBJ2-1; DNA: TGTGCCAGCAGCCACACTAGCGGGAGGGCCCTCTGGAAGAATGAGCAGTTCTTC; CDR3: CASSHTSGRALWKNEQFF
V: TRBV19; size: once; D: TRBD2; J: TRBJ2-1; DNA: TGTGCCAGTAGTAGCCGCAGCGGGGGCCGCGAGCAGTTCTTC; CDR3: CASSSRSGGREQFF
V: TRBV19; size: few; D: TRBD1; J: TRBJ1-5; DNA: TGTGCCAGTAGGGCCGGGACAGGGTACGGTCAGCCCCAGCATTTT; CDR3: CASRAGTGYGQPQHF
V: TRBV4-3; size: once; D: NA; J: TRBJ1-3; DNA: TGCGCCAGCAGCCCAGTCCCGAGGGCTGGAAACACCATATATTTT; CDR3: CASSPVPRAGNTIYF
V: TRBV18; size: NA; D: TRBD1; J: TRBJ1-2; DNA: TGTGCCAGCTCACCAGAGAGGGGACAGGGGGCGGATGGCTACACCTTC; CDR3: CASSPERGQGADGYTF
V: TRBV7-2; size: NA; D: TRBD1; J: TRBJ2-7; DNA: TGTGCCAGCAGCCGGACAGGGTACGAGCAGTACTTC; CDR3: CASSRTGYEQYF
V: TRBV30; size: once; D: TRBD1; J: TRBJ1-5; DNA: TGTGCCTGGAGCCCAGGGGGCAGGGAGCCCCAGCATTTT; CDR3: CAWSPGGREPQHF
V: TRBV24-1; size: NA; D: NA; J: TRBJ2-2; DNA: TGTGCCACCAGTGATTTGCTTGGGGCGGGGCACACCGGGGAGCTGTTTTTT; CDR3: CATSDLLGAGHTGELFF
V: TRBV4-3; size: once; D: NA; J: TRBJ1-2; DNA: TGCGCCAGCAGCCGCCAGGGGAACTATGGCTACACCTTC; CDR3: CASSRQGNYGYTF
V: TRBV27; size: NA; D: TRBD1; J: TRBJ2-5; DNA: TGTGCCAGCAGTTCACAGGGGGCAGAGACCCAGTACTTC; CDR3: CASSSQGAETQYF
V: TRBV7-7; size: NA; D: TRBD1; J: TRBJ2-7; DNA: TGTGCCAGCAGCTATGACAGGGATTACGAGCAGTACTTC; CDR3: CASSYDRDYEQYF
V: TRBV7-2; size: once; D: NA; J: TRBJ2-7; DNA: TGTGCCAGCAGCTCGAGATGGGTAGACTTGGGGCAAAAGCAGTACTTC; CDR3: CASSSRWVDLGQKQYF
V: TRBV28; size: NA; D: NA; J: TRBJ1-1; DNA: TGTGCCAGCAGTTTATCCGTAGGGGGCACTGAAGCTTTCTTT; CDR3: CASSLSVGGTEAFF
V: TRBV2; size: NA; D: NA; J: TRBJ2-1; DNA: TGTGCCAGCACTCGACTAGGAACCCACAATGAGCAGTTCTTC; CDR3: CASTRLGTHNEQFF
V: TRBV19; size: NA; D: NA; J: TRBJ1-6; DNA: TGTGCCGTCGGAGAGCAGGGCCCCATCCACTTT; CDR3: CAVGEQGPIHF
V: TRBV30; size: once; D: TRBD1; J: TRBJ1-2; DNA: TGTGCCTGGAGTGCCGCTGGACAGGGGGCCCTGTACTTC; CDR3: CAWSAAGQGALYF
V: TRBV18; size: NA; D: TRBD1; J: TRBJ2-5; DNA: TGTGCCAGCTCACCACGGACAGGCCTTAGACGAGAGACCCAGTACTTC; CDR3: CASSPRTGLRRETQYF
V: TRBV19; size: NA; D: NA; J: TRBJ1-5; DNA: TGTGCCAGTAGTTGGACTTATAGCAATCAGCCCCAGCATTTT; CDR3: CASSWTYSNQPQHF
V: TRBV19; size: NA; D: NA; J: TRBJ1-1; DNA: TGTGCCAGTTCCGGGACTGAAAACACTGAAGCTTTCTTT; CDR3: CASSGTENTEAFF
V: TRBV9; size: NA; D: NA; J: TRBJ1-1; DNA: TGTGCCAGCAGCGTAGAGGCCAACAGGAGAGAAGCTTTCTTT; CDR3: CASSVEANRREAFF
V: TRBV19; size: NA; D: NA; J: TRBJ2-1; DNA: TGTGCCAGTAGTATATTGGGAGAACCGAGAATTGAGCAGTTCTTC; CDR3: CASSILGEPRIEQFF
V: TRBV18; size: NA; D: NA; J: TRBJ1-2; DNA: TGTGCCAGCTCACCACCGGGCAGGGTTGGTTATGGCTACACCTTC; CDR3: CASSPPGRVGYGYTF
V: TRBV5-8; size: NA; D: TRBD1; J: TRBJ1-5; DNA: TGTGCCAGCAGCTCCTTAGGAGGGACAGGGGATCAGCCCCAGCATTTT; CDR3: CASSSLGGTGDQPQHF
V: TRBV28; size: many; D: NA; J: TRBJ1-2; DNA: TGTGCCAGCAGTTTATTACAGGGAAGTGGCTACACCTTC; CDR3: CASSLLQGSGYTF
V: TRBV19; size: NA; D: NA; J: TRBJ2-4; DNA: TGTGCCAGTAGTATAAGTAACACCATAGCCAAAAACATTCAGTACTTC; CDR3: CASSISNTIAKNIQYF
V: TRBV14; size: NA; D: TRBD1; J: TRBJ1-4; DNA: TGTGCCAGCAGCCGGGACAGGGGGATCGAAAAACTGTTTTTT; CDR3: CASSRDRGIEKLFF
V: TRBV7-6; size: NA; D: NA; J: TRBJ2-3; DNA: TGTGCCAGCAGCTTAAAGTCGTCAGTCCGCACAGATACGCAGTATTTT; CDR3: CASSLKSSVRTDTQYF
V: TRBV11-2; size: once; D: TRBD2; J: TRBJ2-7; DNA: TGTGCCAGCAGCTGGGGGAGCGGGAGTTACGAGCAGTACTTC; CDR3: CASSWGSGSYEQYF
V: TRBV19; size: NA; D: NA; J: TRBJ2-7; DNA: TGTGCCAGTAGTAGCGCCGGGACTCCCTACGAGCAGTACTTC; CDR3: CASSSAGTPYEQYF
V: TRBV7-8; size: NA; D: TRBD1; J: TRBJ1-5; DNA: TGTGCCAGCAGCTTTGACAGGGTCAATCAGCCCCAGCATTTT; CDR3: CASSFDRVNQPQHF
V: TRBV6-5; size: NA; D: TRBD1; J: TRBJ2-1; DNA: TGTGCCAGCAAGACAGGGGTAGGGTACAATGAGCAGTTCTTC; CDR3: CASKTGVGYNEQFF